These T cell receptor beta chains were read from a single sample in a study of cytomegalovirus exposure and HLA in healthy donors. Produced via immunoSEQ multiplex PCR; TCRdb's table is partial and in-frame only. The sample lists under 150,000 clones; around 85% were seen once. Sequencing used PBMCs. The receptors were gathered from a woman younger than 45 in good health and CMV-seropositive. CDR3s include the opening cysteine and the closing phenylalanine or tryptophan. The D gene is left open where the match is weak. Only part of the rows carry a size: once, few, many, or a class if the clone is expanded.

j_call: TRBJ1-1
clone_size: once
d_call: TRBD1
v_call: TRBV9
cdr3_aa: CASSAQGDPGTEAFF
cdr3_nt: TGTGCCAGCAGCGCGCAGGGGGATCCGGGCACTGAAGCTTTCTTT

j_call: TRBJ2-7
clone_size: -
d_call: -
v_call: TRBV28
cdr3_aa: CASSSLTQEQYF
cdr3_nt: TGTGCCAGCAGTTCCCTGACACAAGAGCAGTACTTC

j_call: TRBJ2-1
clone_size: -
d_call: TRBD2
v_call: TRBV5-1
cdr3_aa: CASSGGLAGVDEQFF
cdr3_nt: TGCGCCAGCAGCGGGGGACTAGCGGGAGTCGATGAGCAGTTCTTC

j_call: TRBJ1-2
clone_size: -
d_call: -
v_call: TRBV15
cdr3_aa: CATSKEGTPNYGYTF
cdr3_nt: TGTGCCACCAGCAAAGAGGGGACACCGAACTATGGCTACACCTTC

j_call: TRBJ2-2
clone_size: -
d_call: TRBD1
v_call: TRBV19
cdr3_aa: CASSTGTVNTGELFF
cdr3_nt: TGTGCCAGTAGTACCGGGACAGTGAACACCGGGGAGCTGTTTTTT

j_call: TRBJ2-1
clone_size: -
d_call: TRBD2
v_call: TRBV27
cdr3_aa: CASSTGLAGAGEQFF
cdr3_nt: TGTGCCAGCAGTACGGGACTAGCGGGAGCCGGGGAGCAGTTCTTC

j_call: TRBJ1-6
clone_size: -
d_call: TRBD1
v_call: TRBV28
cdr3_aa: CATTSPTGGGSPLHF
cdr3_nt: TGTGCCACCACGAGCCCGACAGGGGGGGGCTCACCCCTCCACTTT

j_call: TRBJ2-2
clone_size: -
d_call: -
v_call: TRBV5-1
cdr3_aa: CASSPLEGGGNTGELFF
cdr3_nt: TGCGCCAGCAGCCCCCTGGAGGGAGGGGGAAACACCGGGGAGCTGTTTTTT

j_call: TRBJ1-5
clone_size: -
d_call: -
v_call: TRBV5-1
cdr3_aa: CASRPPLRQVDQPQHF
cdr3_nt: TGCGCCAGCAGGCCCCCCCTGCGACAGGTGGATCAGCCCCAGCATTTT

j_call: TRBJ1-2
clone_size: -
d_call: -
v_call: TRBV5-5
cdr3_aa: CASSPRDNNYGYTF
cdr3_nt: TGTGCCAGCAGCCCCCGCGACAATAACTATGGCTACACCTTC

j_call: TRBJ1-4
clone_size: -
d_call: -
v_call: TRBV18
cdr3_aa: CASSPRGHPPTNEKLFF
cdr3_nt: TGTGCCAGCTCACCCAGGGGACATCCCCCAACTAATGAAAAACTGTTTTTT

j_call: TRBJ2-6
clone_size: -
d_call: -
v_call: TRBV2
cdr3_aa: CAPLTRRQPSAFSGANVLTF
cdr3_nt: TGTGCCCCACTCACCCGGCGGCAGCCATCCGCTTTCTCTGGGGCCAACGTCCTGACTTTC

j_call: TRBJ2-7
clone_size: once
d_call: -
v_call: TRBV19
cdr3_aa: CASSIGLASYEQYF
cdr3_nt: TGTGCCAGTAGTATAGGCCTAGCTTCCTACGAGCAGTACTTC

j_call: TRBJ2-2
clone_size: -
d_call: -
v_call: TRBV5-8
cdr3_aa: CASSPFSGVTTGELFF
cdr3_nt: TGTGCCAGCAGCCCGTTCTCAGGGGTCACGACCGGGGAGCTGTTTTTT